This T cell receptor (beta chain) stems from a study of T cell responses to AZD1222 COVID-19 vaccine. Whole-study findings and limits: White British ancestry dominated among donors, who included more females, and clonal diversity was possibly underestimated.

The repertoire was sequenced with immunoSEQ multiplex PCR; TCRdb's copy has only in-frame clones and lacks some. The table has about 100,000 clones, about nine tenths seen once; the top ten hold around 1.3%. V lost 4 bases to trimming and J lost 1 base; unmatched junction nucleotides: 6. The CDR3 is 18 residues long. Germline assignment: CDR1 MNHEY and CDR2 SMNVEV (reference sequence). Comments on this clone: Its target is not known.

Material: peripheral blood, obtained on day 0 of AZD1222 vaccination. This clonotype was obtained from an adult in good health. This sequence joins TRBV27 and TRBJ2-1; 14 nucleotides agree with TRBD2. The CDR3 sequence: CASSSGTSGGGSYNEQFF. The CDR3, as DNA: TGTGCCAGCAGTTCCGGGACTAGCGGGGGTGGATCCTACAATGAGCAGTTCTTC.